This TCR beta chain was sequenced during a study of T-cell reconstitution after alpha-beta-depleted transplantation in children. Study-level findings and limits: Hyperexpanded clones declined; after one year, newly produced T cells mostly supplied diversity. After transplant, at about two months, alpha-beta T cells were reportedly derived from several hundred expanded graft clones. TCRbeta diversity was high at day 60 in some patients (a result of surviving recipient T cells and thymic progenitors).

Molecular barcoding with unique molecular identifiers was used for the TCRbeta library. Each CDR3 protein is one row after TCRdb ran MiXCR on the PCR reads. Seen here are around 78,000 distinct CDR3 sequences, 11% to 15% observed once, and the top ten hold around a quarter. This clonotype was detected a few times. Antigen unknown. The V gene lost 3 bases and the J gene lost 6 bases, with 14 bases spanning the gap. Germline values: CDR1 LGHNA, CDR2 YSLEER. The CDR3 runs to 14 residues. The chain employs TRBV4-3 and TRBJ1-1, with D maybe TRBD1 (5 bases). This receptor was taken from a male patient between 2 and 10 years old who had a stem cell transplant for acute lymphoblastic leukemia, so the T cells may come from the graft donor. The sequencing here drew on PBMCs, mostly from graft donor cells, taken 180 days after TCRalphabeta/CD19-depleted stem cell transplant. The CDR3 DNA reads TGCGCCAGCAGCCAGGCAGGGCCTCGGGCTGAAGCTTTCTTT. Translated, it gives CASSQAGPRAEAFF.